This T cell receptor (beta chain) was found in a study of control samples from healthy donors and cancer patients. Germline-derived CDR1 and CDR2 are LNHDA and SQIVND (reference sequence). This CDR3 is built from 13 residues. Trimming took 3 bases from V and 5 from J, leaving 8 bases between them. Repertoires were generated with immunoSEQ multiplex PCR, while TCRdb's copy carries only in-frame clones and drops some. The data show more than 150,000 clones, roughly 91% seen once. The sequenced sample was blood. This sequence joins TRBV19 and TRBJ1-5; D is unclear. The receptor was derived from a man younger than 35 in good health. In DNA, the CDR3 is TGTGCCAGTAGTATGAATGGACATCAGCCCCAGCATTTT. This translates into CASSMNGHQPQHF.